The 6 T cell receptor beta chains presented below share a single source sample, sequenced in a study of blood T cell repertoires in COVID-19. The data were produced by immunoSEQ multiplex PCR, yet TCRdb's version contains in-frame clones alone and is incomplete. Of 400,000 to 450,000 clones detected, about 90% appear once; the ten largest clones hold 0.8% to 0.9%. The sample was peripheral blood. All receptors derive from a man aged 18 to 29 with COVID-19, enrolled during active disease.

This clone was observed once. The V gene is TRBV4-2, the J gene TRBJ2-1; TRBD1 or TRBD2 may be the D gene (6 bases each). There are 15 residues in the CDR3. Germline V gene data show CDR1 as LGHNA and CDR2 as YNFKEQ. V was pared by 4 bases and J by 0 bases, with 10 bases between. Here the CDR3 DNA reads TGTGCCAGCAGCCCAGAGGGGGGCTCCTACAATGAGCAGTTCTTC. Its translation is CASSPEGGSYNEQFF.

This clone was counted a single time. The chain links TRBV12-3 or TRBV12-4 to TRBJ2-1; no clear D gene. Trimming took 6 bases from V and 0 from J, leaving 6 bases between them. There are 13 residues in the CDR3. The CDR3 coding sequence is TGTGCCAGCAGGGTTAGCTCCTACAATGAGCAGTTCTTC. This encodes CASRVSSYNEQFF.

The gene calls are TRBV4-1 and TRBJ2-7; TRBD2 agrees at 8 bases. Germline V gene lookup returns CDR1 MGHRA and CDR2 YSYEKL. The CDR3 spans 16 residues. Germline trimming cut 0 bases from V and 6 bases from J; bases unmatched to any gene: 10. CDR3 protein: CASSQDGRGGSSEQYF. The CDR3 nucleotides read TGCGCCAGCAGCCAAGATGGACGGGGGGGCTCTTCCGAGCAGTACTTC.

This sequence joins TRBV10-3 and TRBJ2-1, with D perhaps matching TRBD1 (6 bases). This CDR3 region has 11 residues. The V and J ends lost 4 bases and 10 bases respectively, with 8 bases between them. The germline V gene has CDR1 ENHRY and CDR2 SYGVKD. The CDR3 protein is CAISADREQFF. For the CDR3, the DNA is TGTGCCATCAGTGCGGACAGAGAGCAGTTCTTC.

Only a few counts were recorded for this clone. The chain links TRBV7-9 to TRBJ1-2; D perhaps matches TRBD1 (6 bases). There are 12 residues in the CDR3. In germline, CDR1 is SEHNR, CDR2 FQNEAQ (reference sequence). The ends were cut back, 2 bases at V and 14 bases at J, with 15 bases in the middle. CDR3 sequence reads: CASSLSAGEGTF. CDR3 nucleotides: TGTGCCAGCAGCTTATCTGCAGGGGAAGGGACCTTC.

The gene calls are TRBV10-3 and TRBJ2-3; weak D call: TRBD2 (5 bases). The germline CDR1 and CDR2 sequences are ENHRY and SYGVKD. Trimming left V 7 bases short and J 3 bases short, with 14 bases between. This CDR3 has 14 amino acids. The CDR3 sequence: CAINEGRLTDTQYF. The CDR3 DNA is TGTGCCATCAACGAGGGAAGGTTGACAGATACGCAGTATTTT.